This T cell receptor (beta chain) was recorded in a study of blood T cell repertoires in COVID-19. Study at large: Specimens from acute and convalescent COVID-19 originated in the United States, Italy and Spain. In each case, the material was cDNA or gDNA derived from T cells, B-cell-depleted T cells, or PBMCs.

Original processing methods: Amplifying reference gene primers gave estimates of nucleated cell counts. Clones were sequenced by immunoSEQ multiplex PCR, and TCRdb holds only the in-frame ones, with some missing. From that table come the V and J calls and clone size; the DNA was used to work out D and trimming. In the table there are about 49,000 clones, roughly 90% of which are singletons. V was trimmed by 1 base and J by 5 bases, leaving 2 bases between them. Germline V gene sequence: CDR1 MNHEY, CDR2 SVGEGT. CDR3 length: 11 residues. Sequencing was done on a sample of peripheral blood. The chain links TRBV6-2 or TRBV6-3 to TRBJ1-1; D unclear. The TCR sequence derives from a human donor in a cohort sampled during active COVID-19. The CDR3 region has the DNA TGTGCCAGCAGTTACTTAACTGAAGCTTTCTTT. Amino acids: CASSYLTEAFF.